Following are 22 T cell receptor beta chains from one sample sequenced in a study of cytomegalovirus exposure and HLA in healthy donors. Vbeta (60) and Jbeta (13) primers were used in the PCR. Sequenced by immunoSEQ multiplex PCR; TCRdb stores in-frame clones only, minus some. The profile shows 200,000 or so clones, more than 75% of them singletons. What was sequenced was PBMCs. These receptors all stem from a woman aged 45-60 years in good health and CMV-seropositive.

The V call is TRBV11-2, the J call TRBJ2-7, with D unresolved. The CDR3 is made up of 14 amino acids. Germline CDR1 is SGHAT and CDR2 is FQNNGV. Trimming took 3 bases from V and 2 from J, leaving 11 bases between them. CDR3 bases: TGTGCCAGCAGCTTGGTAATAGAGACCTACGAGCAGTACTTC. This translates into CASSLVIETYEQYF.

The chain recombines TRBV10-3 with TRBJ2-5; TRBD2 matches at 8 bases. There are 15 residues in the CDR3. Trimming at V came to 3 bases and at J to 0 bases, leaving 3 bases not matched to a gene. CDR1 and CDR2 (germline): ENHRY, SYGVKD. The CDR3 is CAISENGGDQETQYF. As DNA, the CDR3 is TGTGCCATCAGTGAAAACGGGGGGGACCAAGAGACCCAGTACTTC.

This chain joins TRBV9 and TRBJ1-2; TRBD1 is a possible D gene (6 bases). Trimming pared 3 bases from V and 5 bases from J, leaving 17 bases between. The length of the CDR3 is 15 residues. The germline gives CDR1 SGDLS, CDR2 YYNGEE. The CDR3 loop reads CASSADGLRGYGYTF. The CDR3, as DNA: TGTGCCAGCAGCGCGGACGGTCTAAGGGGGTATGGCTACACCTTC.

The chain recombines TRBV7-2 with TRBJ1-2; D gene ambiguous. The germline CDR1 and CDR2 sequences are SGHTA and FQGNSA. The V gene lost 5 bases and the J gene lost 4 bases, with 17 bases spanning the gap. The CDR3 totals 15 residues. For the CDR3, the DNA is TGTGCCAGCAGCAGCCGGGGAAATCAACTCTATGGCTACACCTTC. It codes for CASSSRGNQLYGYTF.

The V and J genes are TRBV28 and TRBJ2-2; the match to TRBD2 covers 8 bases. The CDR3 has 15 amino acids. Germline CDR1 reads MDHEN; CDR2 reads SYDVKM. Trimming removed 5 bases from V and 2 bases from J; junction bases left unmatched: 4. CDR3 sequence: CASSRAGVNTGELFF. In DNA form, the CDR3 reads TGTGCCAGCAGTCGAGCGGGAGTCAACACCGGGGAGCTGTTTTTT.

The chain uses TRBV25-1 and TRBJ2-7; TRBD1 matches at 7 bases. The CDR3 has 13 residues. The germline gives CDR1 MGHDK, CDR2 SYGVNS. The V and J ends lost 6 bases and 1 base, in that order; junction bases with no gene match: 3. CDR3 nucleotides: TGTGCCAGCAGAGACAGGGCGTCCTACGAGCAGTACTTC. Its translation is CASRDRASYEQYF.

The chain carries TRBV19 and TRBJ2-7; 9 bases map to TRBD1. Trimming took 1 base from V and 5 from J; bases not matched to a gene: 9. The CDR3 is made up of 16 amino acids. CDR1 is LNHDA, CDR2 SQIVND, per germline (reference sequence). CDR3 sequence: CASSIGYGDRVDEQYF. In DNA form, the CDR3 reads TGTGCCAGTAGTATAGGGTACGGGGACAGGGTTGACGAGCAGTACTTC. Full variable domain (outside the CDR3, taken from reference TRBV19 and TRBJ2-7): DGGITQSPKYLFRKEGQNVTLSCEQNLNHDAMYWYRQDPGQGLRLIYYSQIVNDFQKGDIAEGYSVSREKKESFPLTVTSAQKNPTAFYLCASSIGYGDRVDEQYFGPGTRLTVT.

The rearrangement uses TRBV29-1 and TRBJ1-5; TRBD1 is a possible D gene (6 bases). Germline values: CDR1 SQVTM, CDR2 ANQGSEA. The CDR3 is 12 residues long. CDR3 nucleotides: TGCAGAGAGACAGGAACCTATCAGCCCCAGCATTTT. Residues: CRETGTYQPQHF.

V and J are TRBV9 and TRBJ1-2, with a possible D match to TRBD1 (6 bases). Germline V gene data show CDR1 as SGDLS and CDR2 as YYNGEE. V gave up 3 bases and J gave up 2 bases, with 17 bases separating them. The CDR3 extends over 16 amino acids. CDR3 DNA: TGTGCCAGCAGCGGGGCCGAGGGGGGGGCAAACTATGGCTACACCTTC. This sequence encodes CASSGAEGGANYGYTF.

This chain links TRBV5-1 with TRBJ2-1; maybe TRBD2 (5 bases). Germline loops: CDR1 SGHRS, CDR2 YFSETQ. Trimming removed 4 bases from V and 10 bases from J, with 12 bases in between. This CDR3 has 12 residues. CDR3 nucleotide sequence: TGCGCCAGCAGCCTACCTAGCAGAGAGCAGTTCTTC. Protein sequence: CASSLPSREQFF. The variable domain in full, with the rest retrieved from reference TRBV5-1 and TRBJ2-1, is KAGVTQTPRYLIKTRGQQVTLSCSPISGHRSVSWYQQTPGQGLQFLFEYFSETQRNKGNFPGRFSGRQFSNSRSEMNVSTLELGDSALYLCASSLPSREQFFGPGTRLTVL.

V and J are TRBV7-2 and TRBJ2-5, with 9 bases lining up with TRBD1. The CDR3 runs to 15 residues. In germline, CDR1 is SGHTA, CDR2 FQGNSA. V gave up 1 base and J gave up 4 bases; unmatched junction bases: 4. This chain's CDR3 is CASSLGGDRAETQYF. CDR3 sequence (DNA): TGTGCCAGCAGCTTAGGGGGGGACAGGGCAGAGACCCAGTACTTC.

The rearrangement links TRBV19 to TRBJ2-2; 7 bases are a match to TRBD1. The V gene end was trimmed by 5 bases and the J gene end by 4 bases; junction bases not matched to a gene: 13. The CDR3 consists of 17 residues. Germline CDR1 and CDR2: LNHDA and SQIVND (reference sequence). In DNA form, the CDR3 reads TGTGCCAGTAGTCTCGAGACGACAGGGCTTGGCACCGGGGAGCTGTTTTTT. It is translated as CASSLETTGLGTGELFF. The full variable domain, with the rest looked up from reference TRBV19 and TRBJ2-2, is DGGITQSPKYLFRKEGQNVTLSCEQNLNHDAMYWYRQDPGQGLRLIYYSQIVNDFQKGDIAEGYSVSREKKESFPLTVTSAQKNPTAFYLCASSLETTGLGTGELFFGEGSRLTVL.

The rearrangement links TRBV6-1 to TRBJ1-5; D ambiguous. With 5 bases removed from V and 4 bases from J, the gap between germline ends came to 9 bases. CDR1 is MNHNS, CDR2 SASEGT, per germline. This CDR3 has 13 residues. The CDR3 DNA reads TGTGCCAGCAGTACGGGGAAGAATCAGCCCCAGCATTTT. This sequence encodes CASSTGKNQPQHF.

CDR3 in amino acids: CASNTPGNEQFF. CDR3 in DNA: TGTGCCAGCAATACACCGGGGAATGAGCAGTTCTTC. The chain combines TRBV6-1 with TRBJ2-1; possibly TRBD2 for D (5 bases). Trimming stripped 7 bases from V and 7 bases from J, with 11 bases between. This CDR3 contains 12 residues. Germline V gene lookup returns CDR1 MNHNS and CDR2 SASEGT.

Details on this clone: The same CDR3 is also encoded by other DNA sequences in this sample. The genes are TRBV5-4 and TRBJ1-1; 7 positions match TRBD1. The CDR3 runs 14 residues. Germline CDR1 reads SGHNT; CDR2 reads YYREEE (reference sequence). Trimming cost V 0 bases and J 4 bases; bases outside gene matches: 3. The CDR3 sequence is CASSLGRGLTEAFF. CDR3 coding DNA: TGTGCCAGCAGCTTGGGGAGGGGGCTCACTGAAGCTTTCTTT. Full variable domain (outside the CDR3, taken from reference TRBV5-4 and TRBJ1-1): ETGVTQSPTHLIKTRGQQVTLRCSSQSGHNTVSWYQQALGQGPQFIFQYYREEENGRGNFPPRFSGLQFPNYSSELNVNALELDDSALYLCASSLGRGLTEAFFGQGTRLTVV.

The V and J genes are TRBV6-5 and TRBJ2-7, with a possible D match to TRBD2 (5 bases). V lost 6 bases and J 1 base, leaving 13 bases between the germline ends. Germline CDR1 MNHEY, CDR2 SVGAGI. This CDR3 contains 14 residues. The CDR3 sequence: CASRLTRVSYEQYF. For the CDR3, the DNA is TGTGCCAGCAGGCTGACGAGGGTTTCCTACGAGCAGTACTTC.

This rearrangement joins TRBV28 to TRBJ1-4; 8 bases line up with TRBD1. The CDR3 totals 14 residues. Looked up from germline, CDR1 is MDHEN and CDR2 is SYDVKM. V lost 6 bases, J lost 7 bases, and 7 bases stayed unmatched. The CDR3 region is CASSKTGGGEKLFF. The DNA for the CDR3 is TGTGCCAGCAGCAAAACAGGGGGGGGTGAAAAACTGTTTTTT.

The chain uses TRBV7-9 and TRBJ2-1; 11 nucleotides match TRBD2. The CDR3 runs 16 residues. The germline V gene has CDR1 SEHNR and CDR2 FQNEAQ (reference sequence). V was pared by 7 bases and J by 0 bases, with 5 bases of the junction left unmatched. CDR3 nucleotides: TGTGCCAGCACCCCTAGCGGGGGGCGCTCCTACAATGAGCAGTTCTTC. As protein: CASTPSGGRSYNEQFF.

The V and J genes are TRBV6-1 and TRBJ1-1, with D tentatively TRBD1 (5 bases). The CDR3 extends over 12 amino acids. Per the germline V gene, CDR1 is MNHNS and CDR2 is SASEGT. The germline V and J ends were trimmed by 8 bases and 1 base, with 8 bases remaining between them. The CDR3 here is CASDDRNTEAFF. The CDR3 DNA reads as TGTGCCAGCGACGACAGGAACACTGAAGCTTTCTTT.

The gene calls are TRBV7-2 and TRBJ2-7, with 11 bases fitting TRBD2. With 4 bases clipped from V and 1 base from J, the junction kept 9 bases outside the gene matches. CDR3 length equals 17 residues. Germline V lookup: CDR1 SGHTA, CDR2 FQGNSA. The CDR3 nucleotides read TGTGCCAGCAGCTCCCCCCCTAGCGGGGGGTCTTCCTACGAGCAGTACTTC. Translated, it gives CASSSPPSGGSSYEQYF. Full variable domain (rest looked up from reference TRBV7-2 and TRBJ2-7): GAGVSQSPSNKVTEKGKDVELRCDPISGHTALYWYRQSLGQGLEFLIYFQGNSAPDKSGLPSDRFSAERTGGSVSTLTIQRTQQEDSAVYLCASSSPPSGGSSYEQYFGPGTRLTVT.

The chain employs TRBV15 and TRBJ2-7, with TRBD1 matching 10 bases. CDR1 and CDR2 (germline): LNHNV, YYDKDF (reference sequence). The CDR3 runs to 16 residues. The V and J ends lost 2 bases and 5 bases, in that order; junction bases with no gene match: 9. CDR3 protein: CATSRTPGQGRNEQYF. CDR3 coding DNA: TGTGCCACCAGCAGAACCCCGGGACAGGGGAGGAACGAGCAGTACTTC.

The CDR3 here is CASSLDVGREQYF. For the CDR3, the DNA is TGTGCCAGCAGCTTAGATGTCGGTCGGGAGCAGTACTTC. This chain links TRBV11-2 with TRBJ2-7; no reliable D call. The V end lost 0 bases, the J end lost 7 bases, and 10 bases lay between the germline ends. The CDR3 contains 13 residues. Per the germline V gene, CDR1 is SGHAT and CDR2 is FQNNGV.